This T cell receptor (beta chain) was profiled in a study of T-cell reconstitution after alpha-beta-depleted transplantation in children. Unique molecular identifiers tagged the TCRbeta library. A single record per CDR3 protein comes from TCRdb applying MiXCR to the PCR reads. The table lists approximately 350,000 distinct CDR3 sequences, about a tenth of them singletons. CDR3 length: 15 residues. From germline, CDR1 is SSHAT and CDR2 FNYEAQ (reference sequence). About this clonotype: An end of the junction does not agree with germline; a read error may underlie this.

The specimen comprised PBMCs from the stem cell graft donor, sampled from the stem cell graft. The receptor's source is a human donor who donated a stem cell graft to a child with acute lymphoblastic leukemia. This rearrangement joins TRBV7-7 to TRBJ2-3; no clear D. This chain's CDR3 is CASSPTATSTDTQYF. DNA of the CDR3: TGTGCTAGCAGCCCCACAGCGACTAGCACAGATACGCAGTATTTT.